This T cell receptor (beta chain) came from a study of shared clonotypes between healthy human individuals. The junction had 5 bases not matched to a gene; V was cut back by 6 bases and J by 4 bases. Germline CDR1 and CDR2: SEHNR and FQNEAQ (reference sequence). CDR3 size: 13 residues. Data came from immunoSEQ multiplex PCR; TCRdb stores just in-frame clones and leaves some out. Of roughly 1,500,000 clones listed, about 98.5% are singletons. Sequencing was done on a sample of naive CD4+ T cells sorted from blood. The sample's subset: CD45RA+ positively selected. The chain links TRBV7-9 to TRBJ1-2, with 7 bases lining up with TRBD1. The origin of this receptor is a man in his thirties or forties in good health. The CDR3 sequence is CASSDRVVYGYTF. CDR3 sequence (DNA): TGTGCCAGCAGTGACAGGGTTGTCTATGGCTACACCTTC.